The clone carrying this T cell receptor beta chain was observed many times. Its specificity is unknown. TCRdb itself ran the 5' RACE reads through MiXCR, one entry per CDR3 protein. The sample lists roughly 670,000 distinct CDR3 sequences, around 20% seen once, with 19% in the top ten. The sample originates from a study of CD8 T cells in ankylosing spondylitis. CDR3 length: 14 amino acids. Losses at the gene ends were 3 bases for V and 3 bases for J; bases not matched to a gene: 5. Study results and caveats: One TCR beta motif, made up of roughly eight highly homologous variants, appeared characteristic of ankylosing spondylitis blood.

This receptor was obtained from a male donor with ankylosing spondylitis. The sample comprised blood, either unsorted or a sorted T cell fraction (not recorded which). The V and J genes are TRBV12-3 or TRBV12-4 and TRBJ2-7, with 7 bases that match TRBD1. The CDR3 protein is CASSLGTVSYEQYF. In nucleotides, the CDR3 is TGTGCCAGCAGTTTGGGGACAGTCAGCTACGAGCAGTACTTC.